This T cell receptor beta chain derives from a study of CXCR3-negative and CXCR3-positive naive CD8 T cells. The CDR3 runs to 15 residues. Germline loops: CDR1 SGHVS, CDR2 FNYEAQ. It was by 5' RACE with UMI labels that the TRB cDNA libraries were prepared. TCRdb re-called the 5' RACE reads and gives one entry per CDR3 protein, without DNA. The repertoire table contains more than 65,000 distinct CDR3 sequences. V and J are TRBV7-6 and TRBJ2-7; checking the TCRdb D call of TRBD1 is not possible without DNA. The sequenced sample was naive CXCR3- CD8+ T cells from blood. Subset meaning: CD45RO-CCR7+CD27+CD95- naive CD8+ T cells lacking CXCR3 (TNR3-). The source is a human donor in good health. Some clones in this sample may be carry-over from other donors' samples. This CDR3 is CASSPGDRGSYEQYF.